The present entry profiles one T cell receptor beta chain with its context. Its antigen is as yet unknown. CDR1 and CDR2 from the germline V gene are SGDLS and YYNGEE. With 0 bases removed from V and 12 bases from J, the gap between germline ends came to 22 bases. The CDR3 sequence is 15 residues long. The assay was immunoSEQ multiplex PCR, and TCRdb's table has in-frame clones only and misses some. Of more than 95,000 clones in the sample, around 94% were seen once. The sample comes from a study of siplizumab effects on memory and regulatory T cells. Study-wide findings and caveats: Alloreactive clones mapping to unstimulated subsets formed only a minor fraction. Naive T cells apparently outstripped memory cells in diversity and seemed major alloresponse contributors. Siplizumab produced a significant drop in alloreactive sequences attributable to unstimulated CD4+ memory cells. In siplizumab conditions, mappable alloreactive CD4+ clones averaged 68.8% Treg-derived, against 25% to 30% in controls.

The sequenced sample was non-Treg CD4+ T cells sorted from blood. The receptor comes from a human donor in good health. The V and J genes are TRBV9 and TRBJ2-7; D gene ambiguous. The CDR3 bases are TGTGCCAGCAGCGTAGTTCCCGAAGATCTACTCCTGGGGTACTTC. It translates to CASSVVPEDLLLGYF.